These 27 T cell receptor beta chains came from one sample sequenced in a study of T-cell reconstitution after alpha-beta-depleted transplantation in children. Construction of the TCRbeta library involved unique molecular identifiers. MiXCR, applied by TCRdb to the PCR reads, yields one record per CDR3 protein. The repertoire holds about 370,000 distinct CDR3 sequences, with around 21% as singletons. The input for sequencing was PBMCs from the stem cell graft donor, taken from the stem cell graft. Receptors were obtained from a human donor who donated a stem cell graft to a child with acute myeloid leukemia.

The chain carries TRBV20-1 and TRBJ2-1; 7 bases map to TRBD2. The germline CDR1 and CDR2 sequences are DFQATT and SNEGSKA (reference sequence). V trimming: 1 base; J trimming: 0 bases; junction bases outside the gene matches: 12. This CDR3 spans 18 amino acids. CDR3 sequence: CSARAGLAEKSSYNEQFF. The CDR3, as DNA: TGCAGTGCTAGAGCTGGCCTAGCGGAAAAGAGCTCCTACAATGAGCAGTTCTTC.

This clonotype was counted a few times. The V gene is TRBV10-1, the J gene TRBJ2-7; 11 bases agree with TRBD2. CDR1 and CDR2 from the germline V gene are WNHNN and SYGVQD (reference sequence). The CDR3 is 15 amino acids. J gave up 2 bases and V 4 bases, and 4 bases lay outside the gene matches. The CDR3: CASSADSGRAYEQYF. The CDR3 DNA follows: TGCGCCAGCAGTGCGGATAGCGGGAGGGCCTACGAGCAGTACTTC.

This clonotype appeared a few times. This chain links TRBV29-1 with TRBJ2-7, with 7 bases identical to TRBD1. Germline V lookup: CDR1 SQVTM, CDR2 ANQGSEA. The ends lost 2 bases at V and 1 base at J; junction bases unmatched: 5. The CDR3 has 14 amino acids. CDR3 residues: CSVEWQGVSYEQYF. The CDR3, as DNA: TGCAGCGTTGAATGGCAGGGGGTATCCTACGAGCAGTACTTC.

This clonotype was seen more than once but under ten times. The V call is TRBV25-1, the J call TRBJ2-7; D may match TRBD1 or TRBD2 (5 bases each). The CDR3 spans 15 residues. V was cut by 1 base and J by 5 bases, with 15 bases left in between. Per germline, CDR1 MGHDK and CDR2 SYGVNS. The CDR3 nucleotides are TGTGCCAGCAGTGAATTACTAGGGGAAGGGAACGAGCAGTACTTC. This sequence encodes CASSELLGEGNEQYF.

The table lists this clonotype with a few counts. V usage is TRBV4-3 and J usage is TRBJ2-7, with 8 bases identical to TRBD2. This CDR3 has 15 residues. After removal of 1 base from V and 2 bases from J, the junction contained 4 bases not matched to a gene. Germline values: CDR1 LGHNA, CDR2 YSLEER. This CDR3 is CASSQGSGKAYEQYF. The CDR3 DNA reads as TGCGCCAGCAGCCAAGGTAGCGGGAAGGCCTACGAGCAGTACTTC.

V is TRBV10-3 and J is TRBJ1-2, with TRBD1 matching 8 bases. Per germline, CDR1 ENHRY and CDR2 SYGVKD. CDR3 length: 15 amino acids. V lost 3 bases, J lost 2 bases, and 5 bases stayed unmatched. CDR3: CAISDPDRVNYGYTF. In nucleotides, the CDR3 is TGTGCCATCAGTGATCCGGACAGGGTCAACTATGGCTACACCTTC.

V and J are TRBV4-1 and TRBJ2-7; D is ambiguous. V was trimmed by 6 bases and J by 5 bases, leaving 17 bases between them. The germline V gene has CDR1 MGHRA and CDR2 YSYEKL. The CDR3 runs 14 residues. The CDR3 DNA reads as TGCGCCAGCAGTTCGGGCCTGACCGACGACGAGCAGTACTTC. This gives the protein CASSSGLTDDEQYF.

CDR3 sequence reads: CAWRKMGTHQETQYF. The CDR3, as DNA: TGTGCCTGGAGGAAGATGGGTACCCATCAGGAGACCCAGTACTTC. The chain carries TRBV30 and TRBJ2-5; D is ambiguous. V was shortened by 3 bases and J by 5 bases, with 19 bases between the two germline ends. There are 15 residues in the CDR3. Germline V gene sequence: CDR1 GTSNPN, CDR2 SVGIG (reference sequence).

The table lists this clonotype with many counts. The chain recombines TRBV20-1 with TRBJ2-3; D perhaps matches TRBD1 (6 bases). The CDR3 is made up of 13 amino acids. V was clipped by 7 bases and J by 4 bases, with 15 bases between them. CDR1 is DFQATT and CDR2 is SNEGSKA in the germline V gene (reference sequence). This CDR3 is CSGITGLADTQYF. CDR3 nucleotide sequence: TGCAGTGGGATTACAGGGTTAGCAGATACGCAGTATTTT.

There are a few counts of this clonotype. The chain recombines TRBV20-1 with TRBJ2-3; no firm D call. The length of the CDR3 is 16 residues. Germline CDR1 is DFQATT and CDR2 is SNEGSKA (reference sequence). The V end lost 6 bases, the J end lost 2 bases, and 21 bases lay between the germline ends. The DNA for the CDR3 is TGCAGTGCAAGCTCGTTCCGCGTGGCCAACACAGATACGCAGTATTTT. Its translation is CSASSFRVANTDTQYF.

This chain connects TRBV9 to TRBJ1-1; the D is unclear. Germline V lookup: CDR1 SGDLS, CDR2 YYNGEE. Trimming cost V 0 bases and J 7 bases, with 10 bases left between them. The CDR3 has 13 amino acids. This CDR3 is CASSVGAPDEAFF. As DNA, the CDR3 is TGTGCCAGCAGCGTAGGAGCGCCCGATGAAGCTTTCTTT.

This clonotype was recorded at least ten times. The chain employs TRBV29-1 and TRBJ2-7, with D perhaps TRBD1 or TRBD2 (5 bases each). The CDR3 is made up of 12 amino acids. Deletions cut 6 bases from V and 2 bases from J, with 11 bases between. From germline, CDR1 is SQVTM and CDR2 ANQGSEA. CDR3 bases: TGCAGCGTGGTCGTGGGGGCCTACGAGCAGTACTTC. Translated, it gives CSVVVGAYEQYF.

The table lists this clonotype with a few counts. This chain's CDR3 is CASSLSGTGRNNEQFF. The CDR3 nucleotides are TGTGCCAGCAGTTTATCTGGGACAGGGCGGAACAATGAGCAGTTCTTC. V is TRBV27 and J is TRBJ2-1; 9 bases are a match to TRBD1. This CDR3 region has 16 residues. Germline CDR1 reads MNHEY; CDR2 reads SMNVEV (reference sequence). V lost 0 bases to trimming and J lost 5 bases; unmatched junction nucleotides: 5.

The CDR3 reads CASSQGTGGSPLHF. The CDR3 DNA sequence: TGCGCCAGCAGCCAGGGGACAGGTGGTTCACCCCTCCACTTT. The V call is TRBV4-1, the J call TRBJ1-6; 8 nucleotides align to TRBD1. Germline values: CDR1 MGHRA, CDR2 YSYEKL. With 3 bases clipped from V and 9 bases from J, the junction kept 4 bases outside the gene matches. CDR3 length equals 14 residues.

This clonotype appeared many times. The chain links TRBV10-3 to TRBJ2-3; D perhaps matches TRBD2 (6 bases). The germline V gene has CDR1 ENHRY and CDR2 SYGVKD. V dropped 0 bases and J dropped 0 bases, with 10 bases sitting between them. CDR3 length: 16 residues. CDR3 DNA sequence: TGTGCCATCAGTGAGTCGGGGGGTACTAGCACAGATACGCAGTATTTT. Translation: CAISESGGTSTDTQYF.

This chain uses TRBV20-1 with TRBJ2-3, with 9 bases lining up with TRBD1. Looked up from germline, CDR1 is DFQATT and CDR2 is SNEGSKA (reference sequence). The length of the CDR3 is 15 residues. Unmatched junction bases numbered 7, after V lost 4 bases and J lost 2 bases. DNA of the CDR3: TGCAGTGCTAATCAGGGACAGGGCGACACAGATACGCAGTATTTT. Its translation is CSANQGQGDTDTQYF.

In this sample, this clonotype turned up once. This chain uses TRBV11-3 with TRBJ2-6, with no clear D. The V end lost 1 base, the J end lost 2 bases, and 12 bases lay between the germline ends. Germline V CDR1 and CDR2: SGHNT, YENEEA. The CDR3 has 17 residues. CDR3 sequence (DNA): TGTGCCAGCAGCTTAGGAGGTATACGGGCTGGGGCCAACGTCCTGACTTTC. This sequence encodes CASSLGGIRAGANVLTF.

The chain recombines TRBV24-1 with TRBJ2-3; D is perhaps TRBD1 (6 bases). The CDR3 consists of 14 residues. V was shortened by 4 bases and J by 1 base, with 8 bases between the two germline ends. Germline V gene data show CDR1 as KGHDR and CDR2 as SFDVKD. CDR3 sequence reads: CATSDRTGTDTQYF. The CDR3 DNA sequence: TGTGCCACCAGTGACAGGACAGGCACAGATACGCAGTATTTT.

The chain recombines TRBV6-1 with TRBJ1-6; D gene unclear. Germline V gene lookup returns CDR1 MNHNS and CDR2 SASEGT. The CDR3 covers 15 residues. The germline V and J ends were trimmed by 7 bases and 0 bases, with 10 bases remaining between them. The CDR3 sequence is CASTPGVSYNSPLHF. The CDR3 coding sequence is TGTGCCAGCACCCCAGGCGTCTCCTATAATTCACCCCTCCACTTT.

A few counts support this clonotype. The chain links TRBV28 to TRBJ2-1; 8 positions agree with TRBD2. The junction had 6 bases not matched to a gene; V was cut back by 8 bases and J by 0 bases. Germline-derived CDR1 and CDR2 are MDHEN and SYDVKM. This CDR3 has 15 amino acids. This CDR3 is CASCIAGSSYNEQFF. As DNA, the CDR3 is TGTGCCAGCTGTATAGCGGGATCCTCCTACAATGAGCAGTTCTTC.

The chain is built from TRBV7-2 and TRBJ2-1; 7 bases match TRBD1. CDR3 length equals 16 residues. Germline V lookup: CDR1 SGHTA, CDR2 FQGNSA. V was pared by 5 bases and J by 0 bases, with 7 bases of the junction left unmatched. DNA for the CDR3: TGTGCCAGCAGCCGTAGGGACAGAAGCTCCTACAATGAGCAGTTCTTC. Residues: CASSRRDRSSYNEQFF.

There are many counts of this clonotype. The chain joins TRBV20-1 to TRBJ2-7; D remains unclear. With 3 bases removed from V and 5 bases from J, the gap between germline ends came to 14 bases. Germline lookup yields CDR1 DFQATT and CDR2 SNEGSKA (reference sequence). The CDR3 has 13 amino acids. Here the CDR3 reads CSARIQSSHEQYF. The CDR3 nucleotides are TGCAGTGCTAGGATACAGTCCAGTCACGAGCAGTACTTC.

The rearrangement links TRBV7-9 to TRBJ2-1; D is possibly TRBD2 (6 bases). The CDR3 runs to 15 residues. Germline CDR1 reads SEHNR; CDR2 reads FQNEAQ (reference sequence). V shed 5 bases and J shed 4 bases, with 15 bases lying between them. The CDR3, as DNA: TGTGCCAGCAGCCCAGGAAAGAGCGGGTACAATGAGCAGTTCTTC. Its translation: CASSPGKSGYNEQFF.

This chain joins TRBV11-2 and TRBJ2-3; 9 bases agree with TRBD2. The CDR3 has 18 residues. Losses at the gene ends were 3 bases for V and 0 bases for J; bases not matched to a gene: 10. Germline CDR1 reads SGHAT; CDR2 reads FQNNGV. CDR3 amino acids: CASSFPSGAFRSTDTQYF. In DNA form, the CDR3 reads TGTGCCAGCAGCTTCCCTAGCGGGGCGTTCCGAAGCACAGATACGCAGTATTTT.

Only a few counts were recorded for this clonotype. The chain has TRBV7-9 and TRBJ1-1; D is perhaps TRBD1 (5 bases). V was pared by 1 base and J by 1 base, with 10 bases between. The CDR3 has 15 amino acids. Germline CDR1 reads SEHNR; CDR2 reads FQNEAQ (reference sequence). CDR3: CASSLGQLANTEAFF. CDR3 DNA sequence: TGTGCCAGCAGCTTAGGACAGCTAGCGAACACTGAAGCTTTCTTT.

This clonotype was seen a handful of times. CDR3 sequence (DNA): TGTGCCATCAGTGATCGGACTACCGACTACGAGCAGTACTTC. Translating gives CAISDRTTDYEQYF. The chain joins TRBV10-3 to TRBJ2-7; D is perhaps TRBD2 (6 bases). Looked up from germline, CDR1 is ENHRY and CDR2 is SYGVKD. V lost 3 bases to trimming and J lost 3 bases, with 12 bases between them. There are 14 residues in the CDR3.

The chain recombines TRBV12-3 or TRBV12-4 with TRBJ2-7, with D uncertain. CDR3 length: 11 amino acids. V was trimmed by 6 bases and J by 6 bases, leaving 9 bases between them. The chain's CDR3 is CASSRASEQYF. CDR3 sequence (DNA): TGTGCCAGCAGCCGGGCATCCGAGCAGTACTTC.